This T cell receptor (beta chain) was found in a study of blood T cell repertoires in COVID-19. Turning to the study itself: PBMCs, B-cell-depleted T cells, or T cells provided the cDNA or gDNA that made up the material.

Authors' processing steps: How many nucleated cells were present was estimated from reference gene primer amplification. Sequenced by immunoSEQ multiplex PCR; TCRdb stores in-frame clones only, minus some. The DNA gave D and trimming, while V, J and clone size come from that table. The sample lists 120,000 to 150,000 clones, roughly 79% seen once, with 8.6% in the top ten. Germline V gives CDR1 SGHRS, CDR2 YFSETQ. Trimming took 5 bases from V and 4 from J, leaving 14 bases between them. The CDR3 is 14 residues long. The receptor's source is a man aged 45-65 years with active or convalescent COVID-19. Input material: peripheral blood. The V gene is TRBV5-1, the J gene TRBJ2-3; D possibly corresponds to TRBD2 (5 bases). The CDR3 sequence: CASRTQTAADTQYF. The CDR3 coding sequence is TGCGCCAGCAGAACCCAAACAGCGGCAGATACGCAGTATTTT.